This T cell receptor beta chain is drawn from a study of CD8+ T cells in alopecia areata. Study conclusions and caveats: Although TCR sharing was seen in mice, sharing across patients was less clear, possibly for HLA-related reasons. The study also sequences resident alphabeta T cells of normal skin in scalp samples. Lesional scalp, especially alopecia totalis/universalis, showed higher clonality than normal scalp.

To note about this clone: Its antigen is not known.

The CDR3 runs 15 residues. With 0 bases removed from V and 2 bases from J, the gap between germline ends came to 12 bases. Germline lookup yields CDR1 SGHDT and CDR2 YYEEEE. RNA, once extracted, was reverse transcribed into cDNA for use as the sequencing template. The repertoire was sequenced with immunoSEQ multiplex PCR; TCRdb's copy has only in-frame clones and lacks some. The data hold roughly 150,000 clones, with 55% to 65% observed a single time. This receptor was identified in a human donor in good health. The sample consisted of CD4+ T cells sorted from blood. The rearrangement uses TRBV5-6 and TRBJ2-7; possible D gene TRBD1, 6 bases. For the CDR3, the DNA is TGTGCCAGCAGCTTGGTTCCGGGACAAGCCTACGAGCAGTACTTC. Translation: CASSLVPGQAYEQYF.